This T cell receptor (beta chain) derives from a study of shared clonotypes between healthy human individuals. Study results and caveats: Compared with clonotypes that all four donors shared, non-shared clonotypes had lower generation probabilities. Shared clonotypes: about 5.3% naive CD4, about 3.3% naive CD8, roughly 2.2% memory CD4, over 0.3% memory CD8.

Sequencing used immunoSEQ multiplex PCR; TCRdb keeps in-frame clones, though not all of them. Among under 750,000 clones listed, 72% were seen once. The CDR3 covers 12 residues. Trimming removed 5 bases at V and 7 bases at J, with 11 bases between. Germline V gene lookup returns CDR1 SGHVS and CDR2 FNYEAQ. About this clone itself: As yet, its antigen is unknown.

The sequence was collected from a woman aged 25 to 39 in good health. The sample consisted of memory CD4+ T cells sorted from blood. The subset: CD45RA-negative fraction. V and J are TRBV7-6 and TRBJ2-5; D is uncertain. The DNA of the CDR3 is TGTGCCAGCAGCCCCGCCGGTGGGACCCAGTACTTC. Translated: CASSPAGGTQYF.